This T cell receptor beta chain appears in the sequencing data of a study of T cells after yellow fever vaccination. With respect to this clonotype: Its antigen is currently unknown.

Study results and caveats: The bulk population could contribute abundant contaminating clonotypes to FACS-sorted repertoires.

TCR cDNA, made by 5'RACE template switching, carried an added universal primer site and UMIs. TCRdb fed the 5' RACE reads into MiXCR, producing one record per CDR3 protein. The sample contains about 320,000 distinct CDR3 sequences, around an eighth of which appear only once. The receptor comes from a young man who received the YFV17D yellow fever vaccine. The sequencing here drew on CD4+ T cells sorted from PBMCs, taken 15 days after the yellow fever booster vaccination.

The CDR3 is CASRGQGSYNEQFF. CDR3 bases: TGTGCCAGCAGGGGACAGGGCTCCTACAATGAGCAGTTCTTC. The V call is TRBV2, the J call TRBJ2-1, with TRBD1 matching 9 bases. Trimming at V came to 6 bases and at J to 0 bases, leaving 0 bases not matched to a gene. CDR1 is SNHLY, CDR2 FYNNEI, per germline. This CDR3 has 14 residues.